A selection of T cell receptor beta chains follows, all from one sample in a study of blood T cell repertoires in COVID-19. Some clones are missing from TCRdb's copy, which holds only in-frame ones; the method was immunoSEQ multiplex PCR. This sample carries 200,000 to 250,000 clones, approximately 90% of them seen once, and the ten largest clones take roughly 10%. The sequenced sample consisted of peripheral blood. Source of these receptors: a woman aged 45-60 years with COVID-19, enrolled during active disease. CDR3s leave out the opening cysteine and the closing phenylalanine or tryptophan.

v_gene,j_gene,CDR3aa
TRBV7-9,TRBJ1-5,ASSHAGGNQPQH
TRBV30,TRBJ1-2,AWSAQGLYGYT
TRBV19,TRBJ2-1,ASSPLGLAGAYNEQF
TRBV30,TRBJ2-3,AWTSGGLTDTQY
TRBV2,TRBJ2-3,ASSELTLSTDTQY
TRBV27,TRBJ1-1,ASRFLQATEAF
TRBV28,TRBJ1-2,ASSLIVPYGYT
TRBV3-1/TRBV3-2,TRBJ2-1,ASSRRGGEQF
TRBV30,TRBJ2-4,AWRPGLRLAKNIQY
TRBV13,TRBJ1-2,ASSFRDRSYGYT
TRBV12-3/TRBV12-4,TRBJ1-4,ASSFSEKLF
TRBV9,TRBJ1-1,ASSSSKGEPYTEAF